This T cell receptor beta chain was retrieved from a study of T cells in Graves' hyperthyroidism and ophthalmopathy (dated by TCRdb to the late 2010s). For the wider study: Peripheral blood was collected at initial diagnosis, before any treatment. In more than 5 Graves' hyperthyroidism patients, the study also compared T-cell repertoires from thyroid tissue with T-cell repertoires from blood. Following sampling, methimazole starting at 30 mg daily was given to hyperthyroidism patients, and high-dose intravenous methylprednisolone was given to ophthalmopathy patients. A discovery cohort of roughly 100 patients, 43 with Graves' ophthalmopathy and 55 to 60 with stable Graves' hyperthyroidism, was used to find distinguishing TCR V-J signatures. An independent validation cohort of around 19 hyperthyroidism patients and more than 15 patients who later progressed to ophthalmopathy tested prospective prediction of ophthalmopathy. The paper reports TCR Vbeta CDR3 sequencing of approximately 130 peripheral blood samples: 40 to 45 ophthalmopathy, fewer than 80 hyperthyroidism and 17 progressor patients. The 95 to 100 discovery patients were divided at random into training and test sets in a 7:3 ratio.

This clonotype has only a few counts. Its target antigen remains unknown. One base away there is no much larger clone; base qualities are not given. The TCR beta CDR3 regions were amplified from RNA transcripts. The first round of RT-PCR for the TCR CDR3 was performed with the HTBI primer set and the Qiagen OneStep RT-PCR kit. A second multiplex PCR round built the libraries, followed by size selection and purification. The libraries were sequenced on an Illumina HiSeq2000 using paired-end 100 bp reads. In the source study's methods: Raw data were processed with SOAPnuke, discarding reads with adapters, uncalled bases, mean Phred below 15, or no exact constant-primer or identifier match. COPE v1.2.5 was used to merge the high-quality paired reads, and each unique nucleotide sequence was defined as a clonotype. MiTCR v1.1 was used to align clonotypes to the IMGT TRBV, TRBD and TRBJ reference segments. The analysis was restricted to V-J combinations with a frequency above 0.0001, which together covered over 99% of the repertoires. A TCS score was defined as the ratio between F50 (clonal expansion) and ExV (chaos), using BLOSUM62-based TCRdist between CDR3 peptides within each V-J. Welch's t-statistics and random forest reduced several hundred V-J features to 13, which were used in a naive Bayes classifier (R e1071). TCRdb itself trimmed the public reads at Q25 with fastp, ran MiXCR and retained productive beta chains. A single entry per CDR3 protein holds the most common genes and DNA from its merged rows. For this entry, the V and J calls and clone size follow TCRdb and not the study's own pipeline. The table for this sample lists around 490,000 distinct CDR3 sequences; roughly 21% of them were counted only once. Approximately 48% of the sample is in the top ten clones.

The CDR3, cysteine through phenylalanine, is 14 amino acids long. Just CDR3 DNA is preserved here, 42 bases in frame from base 1. Trimming at the junction amounts to 3 bases on V and 7 bases on J, and the germline ends lie 13 bases apart. Based on the germline V gene (reference sequence), the CDR1 and CDR2 sequences are DFQATT and SNEGSKA. Moderately to severely active disease, a Clinical Activity Score of at least 3, a NOSPECS grade of at least 4, and a duration under 3 months were present in ophthalmopathy patients. Any patient with an uncontrolled infection, another autoimmune disease, pregnancy or lactation was excluded. Diagnoses were established on the basis of clinical symptoms, serum thyroxine and TRAb, thyroid ultrasound, and orbital computed tomography. PBMCs were separated from approximately 9.9 ml of fresh peripheral blood using Ficoll-Paque density gradient centrifugation. Total RNA was extracted using Trizol reagent, and RNA quality was assessed on an Agilent 2100 Bioanalyzer.

General conclusions and limits of the study: No statistical method was used to fix the sample size in advance, and group allocation was not hidden from the investigators. In validation, the model predicted progression to ophthalmopathy with approximately 69% sensitivity and around 72% specificity, a median of about 6 months before onset. Blood samples also contained most of the expanded thyroid clonotypes (frequency above 0.001), which suggests that blood repertoires may reflect thyroid immune responses. A model built on a 13 V-J signature distinguished ophthalmopathy from stable hyperthyroidism, reaching over 85% sensitivity and 81% to 83% specificity in cross-validation and 80%/75% in testing.

The source material was blood. The rearranged chain carries TRBV20-1 and TRBJ1-6; confidence is insufficient to name the D gene. The sequence was collected from a man in his forties with Graves' ophthalmopathy. The CDR3 region has the sequence CSARISGTNSPLHF. Here is the DNA: TGCAGTGCTAGGATCTCGGGCACCAATTCACCCCTCCACTTT.